Listed below are T cell receptor beta chains from one sample, sequenced in a study of CD8 T cells in ankylosing spondylitis. MiXCR was run by TCRdb on the 5' RACE reads, yielding one entry per CDR3 protein. The sample lists about 130,000 distinct CDR3 sequences, 7% occurring once. Sequenced material: blood, either unsorted or a sorted T cell fraction (not recorded which). The receptors derive from a male donor with ankylosing spondylitis or in good health (not recorded which). Both conserved end residues are part of each CDR3. Only part of the rows carry a size: once, few, many, or a class if the clone is expanded.

v_gene,abundance,j_gene,CDR3aa
TRBV23-1,NA,TRBJ1-5,CASSQSPRRNQPQHF
TRBV7-9,many,TRBJ2-7,CASSSRQGRTYEQYF
TRBV2,many,TRBJ1-5,CANRARRNQPQHF
TRBV29-1,many,TRBJ1-1,CSVDHNGQGRQQPMNTEAFF
TRBV21-1,many,TRBJ2-3,CASSKDDRGRRDTQYF
TRBV24-1,many,TRBJ2-2,CATSDQNTGELFF
TRBV12-3/TRBV12-4,many,TRBJ2-3,CASTNDRGYSTDTQYF
TRBV7-3,many,TRBJ2-2,CASSLLSASGELFF
TRBV5-1,many,TRBJ2-1,CASSLVGQGGEQFF
TRBV20-1,many,TRBJ2-1,CSASGTTTYNEQFF
TRBV14,many,TRBJ2-7,CASSPGGTPYEQYF
TRBV20-1,many,TRBJ2-7,CSAVIAAGEQYF
TRBV9,few,TRBJ1-1,CASSARGQRGNTEAFF
TRBV12-3/TRBV12-4,few,TRBJ2-7,CASIHGAGGGEQYF
TRBV28,many,TRBJ1-1,CASSLRLGASNTEAFF
TRBV7-3,many,TRBJ1-2,CASSLRVEGYTF
TRBV5-1,many,TRBJ2-1,CASSLGTIYGGEQFF
TRBV7-2,many,TRBJ2-7,CASSPIANAPYEQYF
TRBV12-3/TRBV12-4,many,TRBJ2-2,CASTLLAASGHGELFF
TRBV29-1,many,TRBJ1-3,CSAGATAHGNTIYF
TRBV5-1,many,TRBJ1-6,CASSPETGYNSPLHF
TRBV29-1,many,TRBJ1-5,CSVAQGTGENQPQHF
TRBV12-3/TRBV12-4,NA,TRBJ1-2,CASTSGQGPYGYTF
TRBV7-2,many,TRBJ2-5,CASRPSPGQQETQYF
TRBV5-1,few,TRBJ2-7,CASSPGLAEPFSYEQYF
TRBV5-6,few,TRBJ2-7,CASSHPTGSPYEQYF
TRBV20-1,few,TRBJ2-3,CSARQGRNTDTQYF
TRBV29-1,many,TRBJ2-2,CSTRTGAATGELFF
TRBV5-1,many,TRBJ1-1,CASSFGTGGDTEAFF
TRBV10-3,many,TRBJ2-1,CAISLRSGETYNEQFF
TRBV11-2,many,TRBJ2-1,CASSLGSGGWGGYNEQFF
TRBV5-6,many,TRBJ2-7,CASSLAGEGGFYEQYF
TRBV2,many,TRBJ2-3,CASSALEDTQYF
TRBV7-2,many,TRBJ2-1,CASSLGQEYNEQFF
TRBV7-2,many,TRBJ1-6,CASSLVRLDSPLHF
TRBV28,many,TRBJ2-7,CASSLFQGINEQYF
TRBV20-1,many,TRBJ2-2,CSAGAAAGTGELFF
TRBV7-2,many,TRBJ2-7,CASSSIAGGHTEQYF
TRBV29-1,many,TRBJ2-5,CSVDEVFGETQYF
TRBV4-1,many,TRBJ1-2,CASSQPGQGDYGYTF
TRBV7-8,many,TRBJ2-7,CASSYYQGDSYEQYF
TRBV20-1,many,TRBJ2-7,CSAIYSGTESSEQYF
TRBV7-2,many,TRBJ1-2,CASSSRSTGSGYTF
TRBV3-1,many,TRBJ2-7,CASSQAYRTYEQYF
TRBV5-1,many,TRBJ1-6,CASQQGAQGNSPLHF
TRBV20-1,many,TRBJ2-5,CSAGDGKETQYF
TRBV5-1,many,TRBJ1-1,CASSWGSGVSEAFF
TRBV7-8,many,TRBJ2-1,CASSLTSLAGGHNEQFF